This entry describes one T cell receptor beta chain. This receptor's antigen is unknown. No per-base quality is available; no much larger clone lies one base away. This sample is part of a study of cytomegalovirus exposure and HLA in healthy donors (dated by TCRdb to between 2016 and 2019). With regard to the full study: An earlier analysis of roughly 630 of the donors reported 250 to 300 Gb of sequence data and 117 million unique TCR beta sequences from 150 million to 200 million T cells. An early release covering around 630 HLA-typed donors comprised roughly 300 gigabases of sequencing data and roughly 86 million unique TCR sequences. Of the 398 genotyped donors, approximately 80% were placed in the genetic ancestry cluster associated with self-reported Caucasian donors. The study aimed to test whether signatures of past pathogen exposure could be identified by cataloging public T cell receptors. The T cell repertoires of several hundred subjects were profiled by immunosequencing and related to cytomegalovirus serostatus. Along with the approximately 700-subject first cohort, a separate validation cohort of some 130 different subjects was used. To predict cytomegalovirus infection status, the study combined high-throughput TCR immunosequencing, statistical association of individual TCRs with disease status, and machine learning. A later analysis re-examined previously published TCR beta repertoires from several hundred donors and added high-resolution HLA genotyping to investigate patterns of TCR occurrence. The later analysis used no new phenotypic data to find candidate immune exposures, relying instead on TCR beta sequences and their occurrence across donors. In an earlier analysis of a few hundred of the donors, high-throughput TCR beta sequencing was used to judge whether each TCR beta V gene segment behaved as functional or pseudogenic. Donor age, sex, ethnicity and CMV serostatus were collected together with the repertoire data. A later genetic analysis took genome-wide SNP genotypes for about 55% of the 666 donors and used that subset as a discovery cohort. Every repertoire in the discovery cohort had been generated on one and the same sequencing platform. Class I and class II HLA loci were covered by the typing at four-digit resolution. The number of typed donors differed by locus: about 620-640 for A, B, C, DRB1 and DQB1; approximately 520 for DQA1; approximately 610 for DPA1; and some 470 for DPB1. Several DR-DQ haplotypes were treated as single units for association and clustering because of strong linkage in the cohort. Among about 390 genotyped donors of the cohort, an average of about 240,000 unique TCR beta nucleotide sequences were sequenced per donor, around a sixth of them non-productive. What the research found in general, with its limitations: According to a later genetic analysis, donors in an Asian-associated ancestry cluster had fewer N-insertions in productive TCRs than the approximately 710-donor mean. Assigning TCR associations to individual alleles was difficult when HLA alleles, especially DR and DQ, strongly co-occurred. In vitro tests confirmed that a few of the cytomegalovirus-associated TCR beta chains recognize cytomegalovirus antigens. CMV serostatus was the only immune exposure information available for the cohort. Linkage disequilibrium might explain the correlated functional status among segregating V segments, but an unknown experimental factor could not be ruled out. Because HLA typing was unavailable for some donors at each locus, only the typed subset was used in association tests. A later analysis associated 15,000 to 20,000 TCR beta sequences with specific HLA alleles at a false discovery rate of 0.05. An earlier analysis of around 600 of the donors showed that most TCR beta V segments appeared in productive rearrangements either about 87% or about 30% of the time, which broadly matched IMGT annotations. In a later analysis, the rate of TCR association differed among HLA loci, with DRB1 alleles having the most associated TCRs and HLA-C alleles having the fewest. Because the 87-base-pair reads could not distinguish some IMGT-functional V segments, including TRBV6-2 and TRBV6-3, those segments were excluded. The study gave a list of roughly 150 TCR beta chains associated with cytomegalovirus. The sequencing pipeline was judged likely to have produced a cluster of highly shared sequence variants as a technical artifact. In a later genetic analysis, a missense DCLRE1C variant was associated with V-gene and J-gene trimming of TCR beta chains, and the association was replicated in an independent cohort. A later analysis found that most CMV-associated TCR beta chains appeared HLA-restricted, with HLA associations seemingly driven largely by CMV exposure. In both the original and validation cohorts, the classifier was reported to diagnose cytomegalovirus status with high specificity and sensitivity. According to the authors, the approach could potentially be generalized to other disease states and immunological phenotypes. In a later analysis, HLA-associated TCR beta chains showed more clonal expansion and lower generation probabilities than non-associated chains that were equally common. A later analysis reported that several top co-occurrence clusters appeared linked to parvovirus B19, influenza, CMV and Epstein-Barr virus. While some public TCRs were present in many individuals, most TCR sequences turned up only very rarely across donors. A further reported finding was that TCR beta sequences accurately predicted the HLA-A and HLA-B alleles for most subjects in the first cohort. The cohort was sequenced for TCR beta chains only, and without alpha or paired-chain data the features that could be detected were limited. Because counts were too low, some 17 rarely observed V segments, including chromosome 9 orphons, were excluded from the earlier analysis of roughly 580 of the donors. The presence/absence analyses assumed that sequencing depth was roughly uniform across donors, and that assumption may not be true.

The receptor library was made with the immunoSEQ multiplex PCR assay. The multiplex PCR relied on a mix of 60 forward primers for TCR Vbeta segments and 13 reverse primers for TCR Jbeta segments. A multiplex PCR assay on genomic DNA amplified the CDR3 region of rearranged TCR beta genes. The Illumina HiSeq System was used to sequence the amplified TCR beta libraries as 87-base-pair reads. Processing in the source paper ran as follows. In a later analysis, approximately 74 million unique TCR beta chains were counted across the roughly 670 repertoires, and about 9.9 million of these chains were shared by at least two donors. Raw reads were error-corrected and collapsed into unique sequences with a nearest-neighbor algorithm that merged closely related sequences to remove PCR and sequencing errors. V, D and J gene segments were assigned by aligning CDR3 sequences to IMGT reference sequences. For a sequence to be retained, at least a six-nucleotide match to both a V gene segment and a J gene segment was required. A rearrangement was called productive if the CDR3 had no stop codons and remained in frame with V and J, and every other rearrangement was called non-productive. CDR3 was defined according to IMGT convention as the region running from the second conserved V-encoded cysteine to the conserved J-encoded phenylalanine. In an earlier analysis of more than 550 of the donors, sequences lacking an unambiguous match to a single V gene segment were excluded. An earlier analysis of over 450 of the donors classified V segments as functional when productive rearrangements were above 56.7% and as segregating when the standard deviation between donors was above 5%. A statistical classification framework was built to diagnose cytomegalovirus status from the catalog of TCR beta chain sequences. A later analysis assigned V and J genes by comparing TCR nucleotide sequences with IMGT/GENE-DB human TR gene sequences. Using the TCRdist pipeline, a later analysis assigned CDR3 sequences along with most-parsimonious VDJ recombination scenarios. In a later analysis, each TCR beta chain was defined by its CDR3 amino acid sequence together with its V-gene family, and reads without a unique V-gene family were excluded. A later analysis removed several hundred highly shared, low-generation-probability nucleotide sequences to deal with suspected cross-contamination and a sequencing artifact. In a later analysis, a clonal expansion index for each public chain was calculated from normalized within-repertoire ranks of inferred template counts. A later analysis computed generation probabilities with a VDJ recombination model fitted to out-of-frame rearrangements, and checked the results against IGoR. A later analysis scored TCR-TCR, TCR-HLA and TCR-CMV co-occurrence with hypergeometric tests, applying a repertoire-size bias correction to TCR pairs. False discovery rates were estimated in a later analysis by permuting HLA or CMV assignments 20 times. In a later analysis, co-occurring TCRs were grouped using DBSCAN, with TCRdist sequence similarity added in when clustering inside HLA-allele-positive subsets. Repertoires with fewer than 30,000 or more than 120,000 public chains, plus five repertoires with anomalous nucleotide sharing, were excluded from co-occurrence clustering. TCRdb retrieved this table from immuneACCESS and kept in-frame rearrangements only. Not all clones are present; in checked studies, unresolved V genes account for under half, and no reason is known for the remainder. The V and J calls and the clone size are those of that table, but D and trimming were determined from the DNA. The sample data list a few hundred thousand clones, and nearly 95% of these were observed just once. The ten biggest clones cover 1.5% to 2% of the sample.

The cohort was made up of several hundred healthy bone marrow donors. Cohort members were all nominally healthy when sampled, although unrecorded immune exposures were likely present. The donor was CMV seronegative and belonged to the group of around 350 seronegative cohort members. A peripheral blood sample was collected from each donor, and TCR beta sequencing was performed on peripheral blood mononuclear cells. The Qiagen DNeasy Blood Extraction Kit was used to extract genomic DNA from the blood cell samples. The germline V and J ends show losses of 5 bases and 4 bases respectively, and no gene match explains 5 bases of the junction. The germline V gene yields ENHRY for CDR1 and SYGVKD for CDR2. The CDR3, cysteine through phenylalanine, is 14 amino acids long. Left in the record is the CDR3 DNA by itself, 42 bases read in frame from the first base.

The sequence joins TRBV10-3 to TRBJ1-1; 9 of the junction bases match TRBD1. Sequenced material: PBMCs. The receptor was isolated from a girl aged 2-9 years in good health and CMV-seronegative. The DNA sequence is given as TGTGCCATCAGTACCGGGACAGGGCTCACTGAAGCTTTCTTT. Protein translation: CAISTGTGLTEAFF.